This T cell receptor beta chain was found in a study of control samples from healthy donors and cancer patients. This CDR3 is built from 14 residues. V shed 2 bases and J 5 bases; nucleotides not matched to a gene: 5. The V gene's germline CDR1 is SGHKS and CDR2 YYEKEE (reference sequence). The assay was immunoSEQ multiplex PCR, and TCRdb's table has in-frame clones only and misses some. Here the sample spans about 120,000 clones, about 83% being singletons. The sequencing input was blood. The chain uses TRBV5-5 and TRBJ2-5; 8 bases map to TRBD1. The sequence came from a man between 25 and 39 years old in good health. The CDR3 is CASSLFQGAETQYF. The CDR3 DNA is TGTGCCAGCAGCTTATTCCAGGGGGCGGAGACCCAGTACTTC. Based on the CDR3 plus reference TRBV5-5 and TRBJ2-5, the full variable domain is DAGVTQSPTHLIKTRGQQVTLRCSPISGHKSVSWYQQVLGQGPQFIFQYYEKEERGRGNFPDRFSARQFPNYSSELNVNALLLGDSALYLCASSLFQGAETQYFGPGTRLLVL.